This T cell receptor (beta chain) was sequenced for a study of T cell responses to AZD1222 COVID-19 vaccine. Study-wide points: Seropositive AZD1222 recipients at baseline numbered only five or six. White British donors predominated, females outnumbered males, and clonal diversity was possibly underestimated.

After removal of 8 bases from V and 5 bases from J, the junction contained 23 bases not matched to a gene. The CDR3 has 19 amino acids. Germline V CDR1 and CDR2: LGHNT, FRNRAP. Method: immunoSEQ multiplex PCR; TCRdb's copy keeps in-frame clones and lacks some. The table lists 170,000 or so clones, just over 85% of them singletons. Remarks on this clone: Its cognate antigen is unknown.

Second-dose groups at about 4 or about 12 weeks were pooled. The clonotype originates from an adult who received the AZD1222 COVID-19 vaccine. The sample was peripheral blood, taken 28 days after the second AZD1222 dose. The chain combines TRBV12-5 with TRBJ1-5, with 8 bases that match TRBD1. The CDR3 loop is CASPFTGGEGLQAHQPQHF. The CDR3 DNA reads TGTGCTAGTCCCTTTACAGGGGGTGAGGGACTACAGGCACATCAGCCCCAGCATTTT.